This record concerns one T cell receptor beta chain sequence. No antigen is known for it. The sample holds no much larger clone one base away, and base qualities are not on file. The CDR3 goes from the cysteine to the phenylalanine over 18 residues. Of all the DNA, just the CDR3 is kept, 54 bases in frame from base 1. CDR1 and CDR2, per the germline V gene, are KGHDR and SFDVKD. V lost 2 bases and J lost 2 bases; the stretch between them is 17 bases long. These data are taken from a study of regulatory T cells in long-lasting Graves disease (dated by TCRdb to the early 2020s). Broadly, across the study: Patients with newly diagnosed Graves' disease had been on antithyroid drugs for under 3 months. TCR sequencing covered some 13 persistent and 20 newly diagnosed Graves' disease patients, some 33 samples in total. Patients with persistent Graves' disease were compared with patients with newly diagnosed Graves' disease using TCR sequencing and RNA sequencing of peripheral blood. The study took place in China and was registered as a clinical trial.

The sample's time point, from its label and the paper: newly diagnosed GD, antithyroid drugs for less than 3 months. RNA was extracted from PBMCs in TRIzol for both TCR sequencing and RNA sequencing. Graves' disease was diagnosed according to American Thyroid Association guidelines. Patients were recruited from an endocrinology department in Xi'an, China. Each patient gave about 10 milliliters of peripheral blood, collected in an EDTA anticoagulant tube. Ficoll Paque Plus density gradient separation was used to isolate PBMCs, and no further T cell sorting was done. An Agilent 2100 Bioanalyzer and agarose gel were used to assess RNA quality, and a NanoDrop 2000 was used to measure RNA concentration. On the study overall, not on this receptor specifically: Sequencing and analysis were limited to the TCR beta chain. Peripheral blood alone was examined, since thyroid tissue, which constituted the primary lesion, could not be accessed. Persistent disease showed preferential use of TRBV28, TRBJ1-2 and TRBJ2-5, whereas newly diagnosed disease favored TRBV20-1 and TRBJ2-1. As a limitation, the authors acknowledged that the small sample size may reduce accuracy. Compared with newly diagnosed patients, persistent Graves' disease patients had lower TCR Shannon entropy and fewer highly expanded clones, which suggests clonal expansion. Persistent patients shared more public clonotypes among themselves (under 3,000) than newly diagnosed patients did (more than 850).

The library came from multiplex PCR. The run used an Illumina HiSeq 4000. To build TCR beta libraries, CDR3 regions were amplified by Arm-PCR using iRepertoire HTBI primers. PCR products were gel purified before sequencing. From the authors' description of their analysis: Gene usage analysis of CDR3 amino acid clonotypes relied on the 60 to 65 TRBV and 14 TRBJ segments identified across samples. COPE and FqMerger were used to merge filtered high-quality paired reads into contigs. BLAST was used to align contigs to IMGT TRBV, TRBD and TRBJ reference genes, and CDR3 was defined according to IMGT. Any clonotype with a frequency above 0.1% was counted as a highly expanded clone. Shannon entropy was used to measure repertoire diversity, and the Gini coefficient was used to measure V-J evenness. A clonotype was considered public if more than one individual shared it. TCRdb cleaned the public reads at Q25 with fastp, built clones with MiXCR and kept in-frame beta chains. One record per CDR3 amino acid sequence lists the most common genes and DNA. These V and J calls originate from TCRdb's pipeline instead of the authors' own analysis. The sample profile shows about 220,000 distinct CDR3 sequences; roughly 19% of them were found once. About 12% of the sample belongs to the ten largest clones.

The same data also contributed to another study, on T cells in Graves' hyperthyroidism and ophthalmopathy. Per the second study: Stable Graves' hyperthyroidism was defined as the absence of progression to ophthalmopathy over 18 months of follow-up. Hyperthyroidism patients were newly diagnosed, with disease duration under 2 months, and aged 18 to 65 years. The study excluded patients with uncontrolled infections, other autoimmune diseases, pregnancy or lactation. Diagnoses were established on the basis of clinical symptoms, serum thyroxine and TRAb, thyroid ultrasound, and orbital computed tomography. The TCR CDR3 was subjected to a first round of RT-PCR using the HTBI primer set and the Qiagen OneStep RT-PCR kit. Most expanded thyroid clonotypes (frequency above 0.001) were also found in blood, which suggests that blood repertoires may mirror thyroid immune responses. In cross-validation, a model built on a 13 V-J signature told ophthalmopathy apart from stable hyperthyroidism with over 85% sensitivity and approximately 81% specificity, and in testing the same model reached 80%/75%. In validation, the model predicted progression to ophthalmopathy a median of roughly 6.5 months before onset, with approximately 71% sensitivity and more than 72% specificity. TCR V-J signatures able to tell the groups apart were searched for in a discovery cohort of 90 to 100 patients, of whom more than 40 had Graves' ophthalmopathy and under 65 had stable Graves' hyperthyroidism. Prospective prediction of ophthalmopathy was tested in an independent validation cohort consisting of 18 hyperthyroidism patients and 15 or so patients who later progressed to ophthalmopathy. The 85 to 100 discovery patients were divided at random into training and test sets in a 7:3 ratio. In more than 5 Graves' hyperthyroidism patients, the study also compared T-cell repertoires from thyroid tissue with T-cell repertoires from blood. Once sampling was done, hyperthyroidism patients were given methimazole at a starting dose of 30 mg daily, whereas ophthalmopathy patients were given high-dose intravenous methylprednisolone. Libraries were constructed in a second round of multiplex PCR, after which size selection and purification were carried out. Sequencing of the libraries was done on an Illumina HiSeq2000 using paired-end 100 bp reads. SOAPnuke was used to process the raw data, with reads discarded if the reads contained adapters or uncalled bases, had a mean Phred below 15, or lacked an exact constant-primer or identifier match. COPE v1.2.5 was used to merge the high-quality paired reads, and each unique nucleotide sequence was defined as a clonotype. MiTCR v1.1 was used to align the clonotypes against IMGT TRBV, TRBD and TRBJ reference segments. Only V-J combinations with frequency above 0.0001, covering 99.2% of repertoires, were analysed. The TCS score was defined as the ratio of F50 (clonal expansion) to E x V (chaos), calculated using BLOSUM62-based TCRdist between CDR3 peptides within each V-J. Welch's t-statistics and random forest reduced roughly 500 V-J features to roughly 13, which were used in a naive Bayes classifier (R e1071). Sample size was not statistically predetermined, and blinding of investigators to group allocation was not performed. The paper reports TCR Vbeta CDR3 sequencing of approximately 130 peripheral blood samples: 43 ophthalmopathy, under 80 hyperthyroidism and 17 progressor patients.

The origin of this receptor is a young woman with Graves disease. Donor details come from another sample of the same person, matched by shared clones. This chain joins TRBV24-1 to TRBJ2-2, and possibly TRBD1, on 6 matching bases. The material was peripheral blood mononuclear cells (PBMCs), obtained at new diagnosis, from a patient treated with antithyroid drugs. The nucleotides read TGTGCCACCAGTGATTCGAGGACAGTACTGTCCAACACCGGGGAGCTGTTTTTT. Translated, it reads CATSDSRTVLSNTGELFF.